The present T cell receptor beta chain was sequenced within a study of beta chain features in type 1 diabetes. Study findings and constraints: Type 1 diabetes patients had TCRB CDR3s that were shorter (moderately but significantly so) in all four CD4+ subsets. Patients with type 1 diabetes showed fewer VDJ junction insertions and more deletions.

The V gene lost 6 bases and the J gene lost 5 bases, with 13 bases spanning the gap. Looked up from germline, CDR1 is MNHEY and CDR2 is SMNVEV (reference sequence). The CDR3 has 13 amino acids. Expressed TCRB transcripts were sequenced because the entire RNA isolate underwent reverse transcription. Assay: immunoSEQ multiplex PCR; the TCRdb copy retains only in-frame clones and omits some. The repertoire has 450,000 to 550,000 clones, 25% to 35% of them found once; the top ten carry roughly 0.066%. With regard to this clone: Its antigen is currently unknown.

The rearrangement links TRBV27 to TRBJ2-5; D may be TRBD2 (6 bases). The material sequenced was naive CD4+ T cells from blood. This TCR came from a man aged 18 to 35 in good health. The CDR3 region is CASSRGTSETQYF. Here the CDR3 DNA reads TGTGCCAGCAGCCGAGGGACTTCCGAGACCCAGTACTTC.